These 26 T cell receptor beta chains came from one sample sequenced in a study of OX40 agonist ivuxolimab in advanced cancers. TCRdb keeps only in-frame clones here, not all; method: immunoSEQ multiplex PCR. The sample records tens of thousands of clones, 70% to 90% being singletons. Sequencing was performed on CD4+ or CD8+ T cells sorted from blood, taken in a trial of the OX40 agonist ivuxolimab. These receptors were collected from an adult with an advanced solid tumor such as melanoma, head and neck, liver or kidney cancer.

This clone has more than one count but fewer than ten. The chain is built from TRBV11-1 and TRBJ2-3; 12 bases are shared with TRBD2. The CDR3 totals 15 residues. V was pared by 3 bases and J by 4 bases, with 2 bases of the junction left unmatched. CDR1 is SGHAT, CDR2 FQDESV, per germline (reference sequence). The CDR3 loop is CASSFTSGRPDTQYF. The CDR3 coding sequence is TGTGCCAGCAGCTTTACTAGCGGGAGGCCAGATACGCAGTATTTT.

This CDR3 reads CASSVALAFTDTQYF. In nucleotides, the CDR3 is TGTGCCAGCAGCGTAGCGTTAGCCTTCACAGATACGCAGTATTTT. This chain uses TRBV9 with TRBJ2-3; D uncertain. The CDR3 loop spans 15 amino acids. Germline CDR1 reads SGDLS; CDR2 reads YYNGEE. The V end lost 0 bases, the J end lost 2 bases, and 10 bases lay between the germline ends. Based on the CDR3 plus reference TRBV9 and TRBJ2-3, the full variable domain is DSGVTQTPKHLITATGQRVTLRCSPRSGDLSVYWYQQSLDQGLQFLIQYYNGEERAKGNILERFSAQQFPDLHSELNLSSLELGDSALYFCASSVALAFTDTQYFGPGTRLTVL.

The rearrangement joins TRBV11-3 to TRBJ2-2; 10 bases agree with TRBD2. This CDR3 contains 13 residues. Germline V lookup: CDR1 SGHNT, CDR2 YENEEA. J gave up 5 bases and V 8 bases, and 2 bases lay outside the gene matches. CDR3 sequence: CASRTSGTGELFF. The CDR3 nucleotides are TGTGCCAGCCGGACTAGCGGTACCGGGGAGCTGTTTTTT.

The rearrangement links TRBV9 to TRBJ2-7; 7 positions agree with TRBD1. The CDR3 sequence is 12 residues long. CDR1 SGDLS and CDR2 YYNGEE come from the germline V gene. The J segment lost 6 bases and the V segment lost 4 bases, leaving 4 bases of the junction unmatched. CDR3 loop: CASSRDRSEQYF. The CDR3 nucleotides read TGTGCCAGCAGCCGGGACAGATCCGAGCAGTACTTC.

This clone has a single count. The genes are TRBV19 and TRBJ2-7; D is possibly TRBD2 (6 bases). CDR3 length equals 12 residues. Trimming pared 2 bases from V and 4 bases from J, leaving 6 bases between. Germline CDR1 reads LNHDA; CDR2 reads SQIVND (reference sequence). The DNA of the CDR3 is TGTGCCAGTAGTATACGGGGGTACGAGCAGTACTTC. As protein: CASSIRGYEQYF.

This clone was seen a single time. The chain recombines TRBV6-1 with TRBJ2-2; TRBD2 matches 7 bases. In germline, CDR1 is MNHNS, CDR2 SASEGT. CDR3 length equals 15 residues. V dropped 6 bases and J dropped 7; count of bases not matched to a gene: 11. CDR3 sequence reads: CASRTASGLVGELFF. In DNA, the CDR3 is TGTGCCAGCAGGACTGCTAGCGGTCTGGTCGGGGAGCTGTTTTTT.

This clone has just one count. The chain carries TRBV7-9 and TRBJ1-5; D uncertain. The CDR3 extends over 13 amino acids. V gave up 5 bases and J gave up 4 bases, with 9 bases separating them. The germline V gene has CDR1 SEHNR and CDR2 FQNEAQ (reference sequence). Written as DNA, the CDR3 is TGTGCCAGCAGCGTTGACGGTAATCAGCCCCAGCATTTT. This translates into CASSVDGNQPQHF.

V is TRBV5-4 and J is TRBJ2-2; TRBD1 agrees at 7 bases. This CDR3 is built from 14 residues. Germline CDR1 reads SGHNT; CDR2 reads YYREEE (reference sequence). V was pared by 2 bases and J by 4 bases, with 2 bases of the junction left unmatched. The CDR3: CASSLQGITGELFF. CDR3 nucleotides: TGTGCCAGCAGCTTACAGGGGATCACCGGGGAGCTGTTTTTT.

CDR3 coding DNA: TGTGCCAGCAGCTTTGGTCGCCTCCTTACATCTCCCAACACTGAAGCTTTCTTT. It translates to CASSFGRLLTSPNTEAFF. This rearrangement joins TRBV7-2 to TRBJ1-1; no clear D. Germline values: CDR1 SGHTA, CDR2 FQGNSA. The CDR3 loop spans 18 amino acids. Trimming stripped 3 bases from V and 2 bases from J, with 22 bases between. Filled out from reference TRBV7-2 and TRBJ1-1, the complete variable domain reads GAGVSQSPSNKVTEKGKDVELRCDPISGHTALYWYRQSLGQGLEFLIYFQGNSAPDKSGLPSDRFSAERTGGSVSTLTIQRTQQEDSAVYLCASSFGRLLTSPNTEAFFGQGTRLTVV.

The V and J genes are TRBV5-6 and TRBJ1-5; D remains unclear. Per the germline V gene, CDR1 is SGHDT and CDR2 is YYEEEE. With 1 base removed from V and 2 bases from J, the gap between germline ends came to 10 bases. The CDR3 sequence is 15 residues long. CDR3 region: CASSLIGRGNQPQHF. The CDR3 bases are TGTGCCAGCAGCTTGATAGGACGGGGCAATCAGCCCCAGCATTTT.

CDR3 sequence (DNA): TGTGCCAGCTTCGGGACAGGGGGCGTAAAGACCCAGTACTTC. Amino acids: CASFGTGGVKTQYF. The V gene is TRBV28, the J gene TRBJ2-5, with TRBD1 matching 12 bases. V gave up 8 bases and J gave up 6 bases; unmatched junction bases: 7. This CDR3 region has 14 residues. CDR1 and CDR2 (germline): MDHEN, SYDVKM.

This clone was counted a single time. This rearrangement joins TRBV18 to TRBJ2-3; no reliable D call. The germline V and J ends were trimmed by 0 bases and 0 bases, with 4 bases remaining between them. The CDR3 spans 14 residues. Germline-derived CDR1 and CDR2 are KGHSH and LQKENI. The CDR3 loop is CASSPPESTDTQYF. In DNA, the CDR3 is TGTGCCAGCTCACCACCGGAGAGCACAGATACGCAGTATTTT.

CDR3 residues: CASSLAKGGDTEAFF. In DNA, the CDR3 is TGCGCCAGCAGCTTGGCCAAAGGAGGGGACACTGAAGCTTTCTTT. The chain has TRBV5-1 and TRBJ1-1, with a tentative D call TRBD1 (5 bases). The CDR3 contains 15 residues. Germline V CDR1 and CDR2: SGHRS, YFSETQ. Trimming stripped 0 bases from V and 3 bases from J, with 12 bases between.

The CDR3 is CASSLSTIGHGEQFF. In DNA, the CDR3 is TGTGCCAGCAGCTTGAGTACAATCGGTCACGGTGAGCAGTTCTTC. The chain recombines TRBV7-9 with TRBJ2-1; D gene unclear. Between the trimmed V and J ends, which lost 3 bases and 9 bases, there was a span of 18 bases. CDR1 is SEHNR and CDR2 is FQNEAQ in the germline V gene (reference sequence). There are 15 residues in the CDR3. Full variable domain (remainder filled in from reference TRBV7-9 and TRBJ2-1): DTGVSQNPRHKITKRGQNVTFRCDPISEHNRLYWYRQTLGQGPEFLTYFQNEAQLEKSRLLSDRFSAERPKGSFSTLEIQRTEQGDSAMYLCASSLSTIGHGEQFFGPGTRLTVL.

The chain employs TRBV18 and TRBJ1-3, with 10 bases fitting TRBD1. With 3 bases clipped from V and 3 bases from J, the junction kept 2 bases outside the gene matches. The germline V gene has CDR1 KGHSH and CDR2 LQKENI. The CDR3 extends over 15 amino acids. CDR3 nucleotides: TGTGCCAGCTCACCGGGACAGGGGTTTGGAAACACCATATATTTT. Protein sequence: CASSPGQGFGNTIYF.

The V gene is TRBV7-2, the J gene TRBJ1-4; D remains ambiguous. This CDR3 has 12 residues. Trimming stripped 5 bases from V and 7 bases from J, with 8 bases between. The V gene's germline CDR1 is SGHTA and CDR2 FQGNSA. Here the CDR3 reads CASSGPGEKLFF. Written as DNA, the CDR3 is TGTGCCAGCAGCGGACCAGGTGAAAAACTGTTTTTT.

This chain uses TRBV29-1 with TRBJ2-1; D possibly corresponds to TRBD2 (5 bases). Trimming shortened V by 4 bases and J by 7 bases, and 11 bases separated the two germline ends. CDR3 length equals 12 residues. Germline-derived CDR1 and CDR2 are SQVTM and ANQGSEA. The CDR3 bases are TGCAGCGTTGGTGGGAGAATGAATGAGCAGTTCTTC. It translates to CSVGGRMNEQFF.

This clone has a handful of counts. The chain combines TRBV30 with TRBJ1-1; no definite D call. This CDR3 contains 11 residues. Per the germline V gene, CDR1 is GTSNPN and CDR2 is SVGIG (reference sequence). V was pared by 0 bases and J by 5 bases, with 4 bases between. The CDR3 is CAWSVKTEAFF. CDR3 sequence (DNA): TGTGCCTGGAGTGTAAAGACTGAAGCTTTCTTT.

This chain uses TRBV7-2 with TRBJ2-5, with TRBD1 identical over 8 bases. Germline V gene data show CDR1 as SGHTA and CDR2 as FQGNSA. The CDR3 runs to 14 residues. Trimming took 10 bases from V and 2 from J; bases not matched to a gene: 9. CDR3 sequence (DNA): TGTGCCACCTCCTGGACAGGGATACAAGAGACCCAGTACTTC. It specifies CATSWTGIQETQYF. Drawing the rest from reference TRBV7-2 and TRBJ2-5, the complete variable domain is GAGVSQSPSNKVTEKGKDVELRCDPISGHTALYWYRQSLGQGLEFLIYFQGNSAPDKSGLPSDRFSAERTGGSVSTLTIQRTQQEDSAVYLCATSWTGIQETQYFGPGTRLLVL.

The rearrangement uses TRBV2 and TRBJ2-1; 8 bases map to TRBD1. The V and J ends lost 6 bases and 8 bases, in that order; junction bases with no gene match: 3. Germline CDR1 is SNHLY and CDR2 is FYNNEI. This CDR3 has 12 amino acids. CDR3 sequence: CASRDREDEQFF. The DNA of the CDR3 is TGTGCCAGCAGGGACAGGGAGGATGAGCAGTTCTTC.

The chain couples TRBV30 to TRBJ2-1, with TRBD2 matching 8 bases. Germline V gene sequence: CDR1 GTSNPN, CDR2 SVGIG (reference sequence). The CDR3 length is 14 residues. With 7 bases clipped from V and 7 bases from J, the junction kept 12 bases outside the gene matches. The DNA of the CDR3 is TGTGCCTTATCCCCGGGACTAGTACCGAATGAGCAGTTCTTC. This sequence encodes CALSPGLVPNEQFF. Combining the CDR3 with reference TRBV30 and TRBJ2-1 gives the whole variable domain SQTIHQWPATLVQPVGSPLSLECTVEGTSNPNLYWYRQAAGRGLQLLFYSVGIGQISSEVPQNLSASRPQDRQFILSSKKLLLSDSGFYLCALSPGLVPNEQFFGPGTRLTVL.

The V gene is TRBV2, the J gene TRBJ2-2, with a weak D call TRBD1 (5 bases). Trimming pared 5 bases from V and 4 bases from J, leaving 20 bases between. CDR3 length: 17 amino acids. Germline V gives CDR1 SNHLY, CDR2 FYNNEI. The CDR3, as DNA: TGTGCCAGCAGTAAGGGGTTAGACCCAGGCGCCACCGGGGAGCTGTTTTTT. This codes for CASSKGLDPGATGELFF.

The gene calls are TRBV6-5 and TRBJ1-5; 7 bases are shared with TRBD1. CDR1 and CDR2 from the germline V gene are MNHEY and SVGAGI. Trimming removed 6 bases from V and 0 bases from J; junction bases left unmatched: 5. This CDR3 is 15 amino acids long. The CDR3 loop reads CASRIRQGSNQPQHF. CDR3 DNA: TGTGCCAGCAGAATCAGACAGGGTAGCAATCAGCCCCAGCATTTT.

V gene TRBV30 combines with J gene TRBJ2-7; no firm D call. This CDR3 has 14 amino acids. The germline V gene has CDR1 GTSNPN and CDR2 SVGIG (reference sequence). With 3 bases removed from V and 2 bases from J, the gap between germline ends came to 14 bases. The CDR3 coding sequence is TGTGCCTGGAGCTCAGGAAGCCCGACCTACGAGCAGTACTTC. It specifies CAWSSGSPTYEQYF.

The rearrangement uses TRBV5-4 and TRBJ2-3, with D perhaps TRBD2 (5 bases). The CDR3 sequence is 13 residues long. Trimming took off 0 bases at V and 7 bases at J, with 9 bases between the two ends. Germline CDR1 SGHNT, CDR2 YYREEE (reference sequence). The CDR3 region has the DNA TGTGCCAGCAGCTTGGGGGGAGTGAATACGCAGTATTTT. Amino acid sequence: CASSLGGVNTQYF.

This rearrangement joins TRBV19 to TRBJ1-5; D is uncertain. The V end lost 5 bases, the J end lost 1 base, and 9 bases lay between the germline ends. From germline, CDR1 is LNHDA and CDR2 SQIVND (reference sequence). This CDR3 is built from 14 residues. This CDR3 is CASSLQLSNQPQHF. The CDR3 region has the DNA TGTGCCAGTAGTCTGCAGTTAAGCAATCAGCCCCAGCATTTT.